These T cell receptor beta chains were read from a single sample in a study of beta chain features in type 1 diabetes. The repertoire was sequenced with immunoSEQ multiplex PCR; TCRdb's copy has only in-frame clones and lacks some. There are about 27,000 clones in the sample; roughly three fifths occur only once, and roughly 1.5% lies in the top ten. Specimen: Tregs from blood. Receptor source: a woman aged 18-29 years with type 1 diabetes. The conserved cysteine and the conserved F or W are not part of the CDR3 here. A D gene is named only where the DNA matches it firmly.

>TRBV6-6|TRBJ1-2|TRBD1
ASSYPGGGYGYT
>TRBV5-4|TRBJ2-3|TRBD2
ASSLDEGLAATDTQY
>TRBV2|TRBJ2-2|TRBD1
ASRKGQAAGTGELF
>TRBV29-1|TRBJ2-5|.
SVEGLTVSTQY
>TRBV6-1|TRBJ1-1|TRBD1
ASSPGGTEAF
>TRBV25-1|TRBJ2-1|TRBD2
ASSDGGSGNEQF
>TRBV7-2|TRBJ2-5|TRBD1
ASSSYPQGVRETQY
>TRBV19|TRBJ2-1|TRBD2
ASNRAGASSYNEQF
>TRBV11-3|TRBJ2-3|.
ASSPGASTDTQY
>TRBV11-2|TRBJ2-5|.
ASSYLTGGGKETQY
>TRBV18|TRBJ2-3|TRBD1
ASSQRGQGTDTQY
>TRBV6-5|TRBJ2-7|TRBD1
ASSPGWDRDYEQY
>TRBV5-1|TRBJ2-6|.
ASSLIIAGANVLT
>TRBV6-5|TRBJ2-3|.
ASSYRGDTQY